The subject of this entry is one T cell receptor (beta chain). Unsorted whole blood yielded the blood RNA, and germline DNA was also extracted. Patients were chronically HBV-infected and treatment-naive. This specimen belongs to a study of tumor-infiltrating lymphocytes in primary liver carcinoma. CDR1 and CDR2 (germline): MGHRA, YSYEKL. This CDR3 spans 15 amino acids. V lost 3 bases and J lost 7; bases outside the gene matches: 6. Using a constant-region primer together with ProtoScript II reverse transcriptase, TCR beta cDNA was made from about 500 ng of total RNA. Libraries covering TCR beta were generated through three nested multiplex PCR rounds (using a slightly modified ARM-PCR). The two initial PCR rounds, 9 to 11 cycles each, used TRBV1-TRBV30 forward and C-beta reverse primers. One entry per CDR3 protein results from TCRdb running MiXCR on the multiplex PCR reads. In the table there are 180,000 or so distinct CDR3 sequences, about 55% of which are singletons.

The V call is TRBV4-1, the J call TRBJ2-3; 11 nucleotides line up with TRBD1. Sample: peripheral blood. This receptor was identified in a man aged 40-50 years with primary liver carcinoma and hepatitis B virus infection. CDR3 sequence reads: CASSQAGTGGNTQYF. The CDR3 coding sequence is TGCGCCAGCAGCCAGGCCGGGACAGGGGGAAATACGCAGTATTTT.